The 12 T cell receptor beta chains below all came from one sample that was sequenced in a study of T cell responses to AZD1222 COVID-19 vaccine. Produced via immunoSEQ multiplex PCR; TCRdb's table is partial and in-frame only. The table shows almost 35,000 clones, with around nine tenths occurring only once. The input for sequencing was peripheral blood, taken on day 0 of AZD1222 vaccination. The receptor source for this set is an adult in good health.

V usage is TRBV12-3 or TRBV12-4 and J usage is TRBJ2-1; no clear D. The V and J ends lost 5 bases and 9 bases respectively, with 11 bases between them. The CDR3 spans 12 residues. Here the CDR3 reads CASSRLILEQFF. In nucleotides, the CDR3 is TGTGCCAGCAGTCGTTTAATACTTGAGCAGTTCTTC.

The rearrangement joins TRBV5-1 to TRBJ2-5; D is undetermined. Germline loops: CDR1 SGHRS, CDR2 YFSETQ. Trimming removed 0 bases at V and 2 bases at J, with 5 bases between. This CDR3 has 13 residues. CDR3 in amino acids: CASSLGVQETQYF. CDR3 bases: TGCGCCAGCAGCTTGGGGGTTCAAGAGACCCAGTACTTC.

The genes are TRBV14 and TRBJ2-3; 7 bases match TRBD2. V lost 5 bases, J lost 0 bases, and 8 bases stayed unmatched. The CDR3 length is 16 residues. CDR1 and CDR2 from the germline V gene are SGHDN and FVKESK. The CDR3 nucleotides are TGTGCCAGCAGCAATAGACTAGCTGATAGCACAGATACGCAGTATTTT. This encodes CASSNRLADSTDTQYF.

This clone was found once. The chain joins TRBV5-6 to TRBJ1-5; 10 positions match TRBD1. The V and J ends lost 1 base and 11 bases, in that order; junction bases with no gene match: 6. Germline CDR1 and CDR2: SGHDT and YYEEEE. This CDR3 spans 14 amino acids. The CDR3 DNA reads as TGTGCCAGCAGCTTGAGGGACAGGGGCCCGGCCCAGCATTTT. This encodes CASSLRDRGPAQHF.

The chain combines TRBV19 with TRBJ1-4; D is uncertain. The V end was cut by 3 bases, the J end by 4 bases, with 6 bases between. Germline values: CDR1 LNHDA, CDR2 SQIVND (reference sequence). This CDR3 has 13 amino acids. The CDR3 reads CASSILLNEKLFF. CDR3 coding DNA: TGTGCCAGTAGTATCTTACTTAATGAAAAACTGTTTTTT.

The CDR3 is CASSVGVSGGPWNEQFF. The CDR3 coding sequence is TGTGCCAGCAGCGTAGGAGTTAGCGGGGGCCCCTGGAATGAGCAGTTCTTC. This sequence joins TRBV9 and TRBJ2-1, with 9 bases that match TRBD2. CDR1 and CDR2 from the germline V gene are SGDLS and YYNGEE. The CDR3 is made up of 17 amino acids. V lost 0 bases, J lost 7 bases, and 11 bases stayed unmatched.

The chain is built from TRBV2 and TRBJ1-2, with 7 bases identical to TRBD1. CDR3 length: 14 amino acids. Germline assignment: CDR1 SNHLY and CDR2 FYNNEI. After removal of 7 bases from V and 4 bases from J, the junction contained 9 bases not matched to a gene. CDR3 nucleotides: TGTGCCAGCAAGGGGGCTCAGGGCCCCTATGGCTACACCTTC. This sequence encodes CASKGAQGPYGYTF.

This clone was counted only a few times. The V and J genes are TRBV27 and TRBJ1-2; D uncertain. CDR3 length equals 15 residues. The V end was cut by 4 bases, the J end by 2 bases, with 14 bases between. The germline gives CDR1 MNHEY, CDR2 SMNVEV (reference sequence). The DNA for the CDR3 is TGTGCCAGCAGTTCAAGGCGGACCGTAAACTATGGCTACACCTTC. As protein: CASSSRRTVNYGYTF.

V is TRBV29-1 and J is TRBJ1-1, with 8 bases identical to TRBD1. Per the germline V gene, CDR1 is SQVTM and CDR2 is ANQGSEA. J gave up 5 bases and V 7 bases, and 15 bases lay outside the gene matches. The CDR3 is 15 residues long. The CDR3 is CSAKTGGIVGTEAFF. In DNA form, the CDR3 reads TGCAGCGCCAAAACAGGGGGGATTGTAGGGACTGAAGCTTTCTTT. Together with reference TRBV29-1 and TRBJ1-1, the CDR3 gives the full variable domain: SAVISQKPSRDICQRGTSLTIQCQVDSQVTMMFWYRQQPGQSLTLIATANQGSEATYESGFVIDKFPISRPNLTFSTLTVSNMSPEDSSIYLCSAKTGGIVGTEAFFGQGTRLTVV.

In its sample, this clone was seen a few times. The chain combines TRBV5-1 with TRBJ2-3; D perhaps matches TRBD1 (5 bases). The CDR3 runs to 13 residues. With 3 bases removed from V and 2 bases from J, the gap between germline ends came to 7 bases. Per the germline V gene, CDR1 is SGHRS and CDR2 is YFSETQ. CDR3 amino acids: CASSWTPTDTQYF. For the CDR3, the DNA is TGCGCCAGCAGCTGGACACCCACAGATACGCAGTATTTT.

The V call is TRBV10-3, the J call TRBJ2-5, with D uncertain. This CDR3 has 16 residues. The ends were cut back, 4 bases at V and 7 bases at J, with 22 bases in the middle. Germline V CDR1 and CDR2: ENHRY, SYGVKD. The DNA for the CDR3 is TGTGCCATCAGTGGAGAGATAGGTGGAGCCCGTGCGACCCAGTACTTC. This translates into CAISGEIGGARATQYF.

J is TRBJ1-1 and V is TRBV12-5; D not resolved. The CDR3 is 13 amino acids. V was shortened by 3 bases and J by 0 bases, with 5 bases between the two germline ends. CDR1 is LGHNT, CDR2 FRNRAP, per germline. The CDR3 DNA follows: TGTGCTAGTGGTTTTAGGGTGAACACTGAAGCTTTCTTT. Protein: CASGFRVNTEAFF.